One T cell receptor beta chain is described in this entry. This sample is part of a study of blood T cell repertoires in COVID-19. Study-level background: Nucleic acid was either cDNA or gDNA, and it came from T cells, B-cell-depleted T cells, or PBMCs.

Losses at the gene ends were 5 bases for V and 7 bases for J; bases not matched to a gene: 11. CDR1 MNHEY and CDR2 SMNVEV come from the germline V gene (reference sequence). The CDR3 loop spans 15 amino acids. As processed by the authors: Cell counts per sample came from amplifying reference gene primers. Libraries were prepared by immunoSEQ multiplex PCR; TCRdb keeps only in-frame clonotypes and omits some of them. The V and J calls and clone size are taken from that table; D and trimming were inferred from the DNA. The data contain under 300,000 clones, roughly 88% of them singletons. Sequencing input: peripheral blood. The TCR sequence derives from a woman aged 40 to 50 who had recovered from COVID-19. This chain connects TRBV27 to TRBJ2-4, with 7 bases lining up with TRBD1. CDR3 sequence (DNA): TGTGCCAGCAGTCATCGCGTAGGGGGCACGAACATTCAGTACTTC. This codes for CASSHRVGGTNIQYF.